This entry is about one T cell receptor beta chain. The data originate from a study of CD8+ T cells in alopecia areata. V lost 4 bases and J lost 5; bases outside the gene matches: 6. Germline lookup yields CDR1 SQVTM and CDR2 ANQGSEA. The CDR3 has 14 amino acids. TCR sequencing used cDNA made by reverse transcription of extracted RNA. Method: immunoSEQ multiplex PCR; TCRdb's copy keeps in-frame clones and lacks some. The table has under 150,000 clones, 53% seen once. Treatment reported: oral pan-JAK inhibitor, 5-10 mg twice daily. The sample in question was CD4+ T cells sorted from blood, obtained at week 4, from a patient treated with tofacitinib. J is TRBJ2-2 and V is TRBV29-1, with 8 bases aligning to TRBD1. The sequence came from a human donor with alopecia areata. CDR3 sequence reads: CSVGTGSTTGELFF. In DNA form, the CDR3 reads TGCAGCGTTGGGACAGGGAGTACGACCGGGGAGCTGTTTTTT.